Listed below are T cell receptor beta chains from one sample, sequenced in a study of blood T cells in healthy people across ages. TCRdb itself ran the 5' RACE reads through MiXCR, one entry per CDR3 protein. The sample consists of approximately 770,000 distinct CDR3 sequences, 55% to 70% of them appearing once. The sequencing input was blood. The receptor source for this set is a man aged 30-40 years in good health. CDR3s leave out the opening cysteine and the closing phenylalanine or tryptophan. Part of the rows lack a size; the others show once, few, many or a class for expanded clones.

V gene,clone size,J gene,CDR3 protein
TRBV14,.,TRBJ1-2,ASRNPTENYGYT
TRBV7-2,few,TRBJ2-1,ASSPGGQRGHNEQF
TRBV7-9,few,TRBJ1-1,ASSAGQGSF
TRBV20-1,few,TRBJ2-1,SASLLAGRDNEQF
TRBV3-1,.,TRBJ2-3,ASSPPGGAITDTQY
TRBV30,.,TRBJ2-5,AWSAGGSETQY
TRBV7-2,.,TRBJ2-1,ASSLHRRAGEQF
TRBV20-1,.,.,SATDELAGGETQY
TRBV20-1,.,TRBJ2-7,SARGQQNYEQY
TRBV6-6,.,TRBJ1-1,ASSYVFGGTEAF
TRBV7-9,few,TRBJ1-4,ASSRGFSTNEKLF
TRBV18,few,TRBJ2-6,ASRQQGNTANVLT
TRBV20-1,.,.,SATLEGIRETQY
TRBV12-3/TRBV12-4,.,TRBJ2-7,ASSVVGLSYEQY
TRBV6-1,once,TRBJ2-7,ASSSLQGAWYERY
TRBV5-1,.,TRBJ2-3,ASSLRKTSGTTDTQY
TRBV4-2,.,TRBJ2-4,ASSQDGQPENIQY
TRBV2,.,TRBJ2-4,ASSWDRAYNIQY
TRBV6-6,few,TRBJ2-7,ASSYSSLQPPYEQY
TRBV20-1,.,TRBJ2-1,GARPKDRGIWEQF
TRBV20-1,.,.,SARDRTGFWTQY
TRBV12-3/TRBV12-4,.,TRBJ1-2,ASSFSQSGQGGGYT
TRBV29-1,.,TRBJ1-5,SVSTGGRQPQH
TRBV6-2/TRBV6-3,.,TRBJ1-1,ASSPPRGRMNTEAF
TRBV7-9,.,TRBJ2-1,ASSPSEGRTYNEQF
TRBV20-1,.,TRBJ2-1,SARGQGYFNEQF
TRBV21-1,.,TRBJ2-3,ASSSAGRRQDTDTQY
TRBV4-1,.,TRBJ2-1,ASSASGRNNKQF
TRBV3-1,.,TRBJ2-5,ASSQEWGRETQY
TRBV20-1,.,TRBJ2-3,SARGTAQSTDTQY
TRBV20-1,.,TRBJ2-3,SARRGAIDTQY
TRBV30,.,TRBJ2-1,AWMRRGTRGSTYNEQF
TRBV6-6,few,TRBJ1-2,ASSYYRSNGYT
TRBV2,.,TRBJ1-6,ASSDGRAYNSPLH
TRBV18,.,TRBJ2-5,ASSPREGTSGGETQY
TRBV29-1,.,TRBJ2-2,SVEDGELF
TRBV28,few,TRBJ1-2,ATSSGRFGYGYT
TRBV20-1,few,TRBJ2-7,SARSSDGHEQY
TRBV20-1,.,TRBJ2-5,SARLPVGRQETQY
TRBV20-1,.,TRBJ2-3,SAILGGGRTDTQY
TRBV20-1,.,TRBJ2-7,SANPSGAEYEQY
TRBV20-1,few,TRBJ2-7,SATPTGPPTYEQY
TRBV9,.,TRBJ2-5,ASSVASGPRETQY
TRBV6-1,.,TRBJ1-1,ASTLIFTEAF
TRBV11-2,.,TRBJ2-3,ASSTTSGGDTQY
TRBV7-2,.,.,ASNRGAWGETQY
TRBV20-1,.,TRBJ2-6,SAIDRAGTNVLT